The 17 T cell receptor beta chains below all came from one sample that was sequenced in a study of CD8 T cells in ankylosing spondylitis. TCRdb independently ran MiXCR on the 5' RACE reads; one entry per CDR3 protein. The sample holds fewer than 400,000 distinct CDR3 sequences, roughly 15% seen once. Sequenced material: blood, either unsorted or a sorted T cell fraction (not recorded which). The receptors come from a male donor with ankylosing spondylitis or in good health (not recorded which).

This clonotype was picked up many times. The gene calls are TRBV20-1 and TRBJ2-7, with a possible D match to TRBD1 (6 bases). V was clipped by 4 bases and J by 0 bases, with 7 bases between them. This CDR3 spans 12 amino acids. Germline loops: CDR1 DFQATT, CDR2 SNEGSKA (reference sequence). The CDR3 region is CSAIQGSYEQYF. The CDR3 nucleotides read TGCAGTGCTATACAGGGCTCCTACGAGCAGTACTTC.

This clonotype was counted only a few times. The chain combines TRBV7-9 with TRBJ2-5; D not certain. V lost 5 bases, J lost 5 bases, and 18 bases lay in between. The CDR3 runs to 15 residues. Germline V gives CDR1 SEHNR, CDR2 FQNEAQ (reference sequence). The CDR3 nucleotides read TGTGCCAGCAGCCTTGAGGTCGGGCTTTCCGAGACCCAGTACTTC. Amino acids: CASSLEVGLSETQYF.

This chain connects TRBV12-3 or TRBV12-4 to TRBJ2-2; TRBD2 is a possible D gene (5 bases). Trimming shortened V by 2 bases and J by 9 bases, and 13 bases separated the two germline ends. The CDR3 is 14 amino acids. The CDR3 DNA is TGTGCCAGCAGTTTACGAGGGCCGGAGTGGGAGCTGTTTTTT. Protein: CASSLRGPEWELFF.

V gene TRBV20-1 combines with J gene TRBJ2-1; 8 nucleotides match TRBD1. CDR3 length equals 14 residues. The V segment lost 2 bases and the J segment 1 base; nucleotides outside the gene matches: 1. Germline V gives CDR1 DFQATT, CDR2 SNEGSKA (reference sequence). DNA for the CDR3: TGCAGTGCTAGAACAGGGGGTTCCTACAATGAGCAGTTCTTC. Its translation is CSARTGGSYNEQFF.

Here the CDR3 DNA reads TGTGCCAGCACCCATCACGGCGGGGGGCGGGGGAATGAGCAGTTCTTC. Translated, it gives CASTHHGGGRGNEQFF. The chain carries TRBV7-6 and TRBJ2-1; 8 positions agree with TRBD2. The CDR3 consists of 16 residues. The junction had 15 bases not matched to a gene; V was cut back by 7 bases and J by 7 bases. In germline, CDR1 is SGHVS, CDR2 FNYEAQ.

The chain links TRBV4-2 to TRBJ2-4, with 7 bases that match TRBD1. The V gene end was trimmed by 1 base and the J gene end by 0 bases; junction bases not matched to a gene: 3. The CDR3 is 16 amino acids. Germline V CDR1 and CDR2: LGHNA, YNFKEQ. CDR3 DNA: TGTGCCAGCAGCCAAGCAGGGGGATTAGCCAAAAACATTCAGTACTTC. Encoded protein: CASSQAGGLAKNIQYF.

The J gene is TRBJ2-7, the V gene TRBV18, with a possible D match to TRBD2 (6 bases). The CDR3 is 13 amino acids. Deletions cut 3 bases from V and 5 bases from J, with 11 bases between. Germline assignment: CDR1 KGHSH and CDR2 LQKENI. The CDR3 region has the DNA TGTGCCAGCTCACCTTTAGGCGGGGACGAGCAGTACTTC. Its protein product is CASSPLGGDEQYF.

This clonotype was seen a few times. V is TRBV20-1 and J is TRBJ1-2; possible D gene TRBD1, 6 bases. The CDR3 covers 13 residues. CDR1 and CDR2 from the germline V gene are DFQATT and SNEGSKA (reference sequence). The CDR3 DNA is TGCAGCGCCACCGGGGGGGGCTGGGATGGCTACACCTTC. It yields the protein CSATGGGWDGYTF.

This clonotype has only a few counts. The CDR3 region is CASSSPLGTGEQYF. CDR3 nucleotide sequence: TGTGCCAGCAGTTCCCCGCTCGGGACTGGCGAGCAGTACTTC. The genes are TRBV6-5 and TRBJ2-7; TRBD2 might be the D (6 bases). The CDR3 totals 14 residues. Trimming pared 4 bases from V and 6 bases from J, leaving 16 bases between. Per germline, CDR1 MNHEY and CDR2 SVGAGI.

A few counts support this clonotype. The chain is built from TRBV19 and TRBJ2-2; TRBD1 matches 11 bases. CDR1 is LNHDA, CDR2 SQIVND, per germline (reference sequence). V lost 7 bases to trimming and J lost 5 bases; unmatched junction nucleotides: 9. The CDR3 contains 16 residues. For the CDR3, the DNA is TGTGCCAGTACCCTAAGAGGGACAGGGGGGACCGGGGAGCTGTTTTTT. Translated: CASTLRGTGGTGELFF.

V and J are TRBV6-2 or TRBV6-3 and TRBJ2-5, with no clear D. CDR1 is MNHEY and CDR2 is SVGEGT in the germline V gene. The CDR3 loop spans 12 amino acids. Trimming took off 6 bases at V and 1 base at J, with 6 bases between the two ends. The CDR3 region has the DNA TGTGCCAGCAGCATGAGCCAAGAGACCCAGTACTTC. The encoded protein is CASSMSQETQYF.

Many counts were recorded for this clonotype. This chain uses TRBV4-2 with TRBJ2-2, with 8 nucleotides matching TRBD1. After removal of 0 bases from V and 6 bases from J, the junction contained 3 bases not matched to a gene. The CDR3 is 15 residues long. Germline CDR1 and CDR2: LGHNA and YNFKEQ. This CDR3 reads CASSQDWTGPGELFF. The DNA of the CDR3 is TGTGCCAGCAGCCAAGATTGGACAGGGCCCGGGGAGCTGTTTTTT.

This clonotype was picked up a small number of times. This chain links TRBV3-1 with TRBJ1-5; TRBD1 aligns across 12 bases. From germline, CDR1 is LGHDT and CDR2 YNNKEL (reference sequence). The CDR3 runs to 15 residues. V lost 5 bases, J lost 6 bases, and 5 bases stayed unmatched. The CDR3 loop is CASSSGQGAVQPQHF. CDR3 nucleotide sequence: TGTGCCAGCAGCTCGGGACAGGGGGCAGTTCAGCCCCAGCATTTT.

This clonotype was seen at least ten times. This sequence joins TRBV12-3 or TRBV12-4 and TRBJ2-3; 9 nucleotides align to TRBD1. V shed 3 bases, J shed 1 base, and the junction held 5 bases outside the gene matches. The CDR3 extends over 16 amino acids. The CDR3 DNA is TGTGCCAGCAGTTTGCGGGGACAGGGTGGCACAGATACGCAGTATTTT. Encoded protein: CASSLRGQGGTDTQYF.

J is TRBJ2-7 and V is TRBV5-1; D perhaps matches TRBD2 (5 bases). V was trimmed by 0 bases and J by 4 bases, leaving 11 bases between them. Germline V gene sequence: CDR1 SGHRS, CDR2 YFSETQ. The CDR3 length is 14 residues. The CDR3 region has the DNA TGCGCCAGCAGCTTGGCGGGAAATCGGTACGAGCAGTACTTC. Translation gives CASSLAGNRYEQYF.

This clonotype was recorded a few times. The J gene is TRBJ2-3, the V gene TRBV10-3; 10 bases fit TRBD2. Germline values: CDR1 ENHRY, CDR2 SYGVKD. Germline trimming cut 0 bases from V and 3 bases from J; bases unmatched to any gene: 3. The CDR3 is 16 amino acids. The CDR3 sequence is CAISESVAGGTDTQYF. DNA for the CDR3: TGTGCCATCAGTGAGTCAGTAGCGGGAGGAACAGATACGCAGTATTTT.

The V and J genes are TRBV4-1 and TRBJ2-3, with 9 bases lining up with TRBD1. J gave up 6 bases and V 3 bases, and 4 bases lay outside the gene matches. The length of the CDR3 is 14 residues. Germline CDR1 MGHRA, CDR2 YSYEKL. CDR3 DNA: TGCGCCAGCAGCCAGGCCGACAGGGGGGATACGCAGTATTTT. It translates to CASSQADRGDTQYF.